The next 9 T cell receptor beta chains were all read from a single sample in a study of T-cell reconstitution after alpha-beta-depleted transplantation in children. Researchers prepared the TCRbeta library using unique molecular identifiers, the study reports. TCRdb re-derived calls from the PCR reads in MiXCR, one entry per CDR3 protein. The table shows fewer than 700,000 distinct CDR3 sequences, with roughly 13% occurring only once. Sequenced here: PBMCs, mostly from graft donor cells, sampled 360 days after TCRalphabeta/CD19-depleted stem cell transplant. The receptors here all came from a male patient younger than 18 who had a stem cell transplant for acute myeloid leukemia, so the T cells may come from the graft donor.

The rearrangement uses TRBV11-2 and TRBJ2-4; D not resolved. Germline CDR1 and CDR2: SGHAT and FQNNGV. With 5 bases removed from V and 7 bases from J, the gap between germline ends came to 12 bases. The CDR3 runs 13 residues. CDR3 amino acids: CASSPNMGNIQYF. As DNA, the CDR3 is TGTGCCAGCAGCCCAAACATGGGTAACATTCAGTACTTC.

The chain employs TRBV7-9 and TRBJ2-5, with a possible D match to TRBD1 (6 bases). CDR3 length: 15 amino acids. V was clipped by 5 bases and J by 5 bases, with 18 bases between them. CDR1 SEHNR and CDR2 FQNEAQ come from the germline V gene (reference sequence). The CDR3 spells CASSPRQAAMETQYF. The CDR3 bases are TGTGCCAGCAGCCCCCGACAGGCAGCAATGGAGACCCAGTACTTC.

The chain employs TRBV18 and TRBJ2-7; a possible D gene is TRBD1 (5 bases). The CDR3 consists of 14 residues. V was cut by 1 base and J by 5 bases, with 12 bases left in between. The germline CDR1 and CDR2 sequences are KGHSH and LQKENI. The CDR3: CASSPRQGRHEQYF. CDR3 DNA: TGTGCCAGCTCACCACGGCAGGGTCGCCACGAGCAGTACTTC.

This clonotype was seen repeatedly, ten times or more. The chain carries TRBV10-3 and TRBJ1-1; 10 bases line up with TRBD1. CDR1 is ENHRY and CDR2 is SYGVKD in the germline V gene. The V gene end was trimmed by 6 bases and the J gene end by 0 bases; junction bases not matched to a gene: 7. This CDR3 is built from 16 residues. In nucleotides, the CDR3 is TGTGCCATCAGCATTGGGACAGGGGCGTTGAACACTGAAGCTTTCTTT. Residues: CAISIGTGALNTEAFF.

The V gene is TRBV12-3 or TRBV12-4, the J gene TRBJ1-1, with a weak D call TRBD1 (5 bases). The CDR3 consists of 14 residues. The V end was cut by 0 bases, the J end by 6 bases, with 11 bases between. The CDR3 loop is CASSLARGLAEAFF. Written as DNA, the CDR3 is TGTGCCAGCAGTTTAGCCCGGGGGTTGGCTGAAGCTTTCTTT.

V gene TRBV15 combines with J gene TRBJ2-1; 12 nucleotides match TRBD2. The J segment lost 7 bases and the V segment lost 5 bases, leaving 9 bases of the junction unmatched. This CDR3 has 16 amino acids. Germline loops: CDR1 LNHNV, CDR2 YYDKDF (reference sequence). DNA of the CDR3: TGTGCCACCAGCCTTAGTTCTAGCGGGGGGGGTAATGAGCAGTTCTTC. Translation: CATSLSSSGGGNEQFF.

This clonotype has just a few counts. The J gene is TRBJ1-2, the V gene TRBV15, with TRBD1 matching 9 bases. The trim removed 1 base at V and 8 bases at J, leaving 5 bases unmatched. The CDR3 spans 14 residues. Germline CDR1 and CDR2: LNHNV and YYDKDF (reference sequence). In DNA form, the CDR3 reads TGTGCCACCAGCAGAGGGGACAGGGAGTACGGCTACACCTTC. Its translation: CATSRGDREYGYTF.

In this sample, this clonotype turned up a few times. The gene calls are TRBV7-9 and TRBJ2-1, with 8 bases matching TRBD1. Germline CDR1 is SEHNR and CDR2 is FQNEAQ (reference sequence). The trim removed 3 bases at V and 6 bases at J, leaving 10 bases unmatched. This CDR3 has 16 residues. CDR3 bases: TGTGCCAGCAGCTTCTTAACAGGGGGTAAGGGCAATGAGCAGTTCTTC. Its protein is CASSFLTGGKGNEQFF.

The rearrangement joins TRBV18 to TRBJ2-7, with 8 bases identical to TRBD2. Losses at the gene ends were 4 bases for V and 4 bases for J; bases not matched to a gene: 18. CDR3 length equals 18 residues. Germline CDR1 reads KGHSH; CDR2 reads LQKENI. The CDR3 DNA sequence: TGTGCCAGCTCACTCGCCGTCGGGGGGGGAGGTTCCCCTTACGAGCAGTACTTC. This gives the protein CASSLAVGGGGSPYEQYF.